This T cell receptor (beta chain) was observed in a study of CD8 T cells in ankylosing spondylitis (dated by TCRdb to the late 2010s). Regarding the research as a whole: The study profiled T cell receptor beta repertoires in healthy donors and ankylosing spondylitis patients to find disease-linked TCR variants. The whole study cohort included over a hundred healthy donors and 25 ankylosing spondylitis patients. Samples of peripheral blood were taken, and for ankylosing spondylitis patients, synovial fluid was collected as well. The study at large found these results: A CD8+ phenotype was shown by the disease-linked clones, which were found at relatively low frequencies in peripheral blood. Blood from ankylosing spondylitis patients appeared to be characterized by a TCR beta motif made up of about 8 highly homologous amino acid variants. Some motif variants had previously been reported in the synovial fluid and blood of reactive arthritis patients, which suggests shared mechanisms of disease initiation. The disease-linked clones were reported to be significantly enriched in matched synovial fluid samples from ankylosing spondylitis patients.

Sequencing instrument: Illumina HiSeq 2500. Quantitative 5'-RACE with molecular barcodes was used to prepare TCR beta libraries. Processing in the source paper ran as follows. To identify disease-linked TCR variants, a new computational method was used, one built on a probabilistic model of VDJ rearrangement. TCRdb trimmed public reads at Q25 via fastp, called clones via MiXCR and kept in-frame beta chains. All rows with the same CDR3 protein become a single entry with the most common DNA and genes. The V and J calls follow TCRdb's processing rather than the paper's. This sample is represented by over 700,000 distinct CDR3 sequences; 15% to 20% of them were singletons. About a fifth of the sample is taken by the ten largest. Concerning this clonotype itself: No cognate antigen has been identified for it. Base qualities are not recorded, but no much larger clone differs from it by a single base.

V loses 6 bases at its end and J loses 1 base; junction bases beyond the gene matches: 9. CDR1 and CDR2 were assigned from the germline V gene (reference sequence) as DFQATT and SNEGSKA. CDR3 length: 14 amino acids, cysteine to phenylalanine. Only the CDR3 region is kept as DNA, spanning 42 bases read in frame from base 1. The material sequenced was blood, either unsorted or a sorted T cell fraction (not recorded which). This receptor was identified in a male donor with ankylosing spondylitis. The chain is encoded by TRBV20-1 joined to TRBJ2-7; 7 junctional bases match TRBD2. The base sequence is TGCAGTGCCCTACAGACTAGCAGATCCTACGAGCAGTACTTC. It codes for CSALQTSRSYEQYF.